The 25 T cell receptor beta chains below come from one sample, sequenced in a study of blood T cell repertoires in COVID-19 (dated by TCRdb to 2020 to 2022). Library preparation used the immunoSEQ multiplex PCR assay. Here the immuneACCESS table is served through TCRdb, limited to in-frame sequences with V and J called. Missing clones are a known gap in these copies; in checked studies unresolved V genes cover under half, and the rest lacks a known reason. The sample table holds tens of thousands of clones, of which 82% were seen once. The top ten hold almost 7% of the sample. The sample was peripheral blood. The receptors come from a man aged 45-65 years with active or convalescent COVID-19.

This chain connects TRBV9 to TRBJ1-3; tentative D call: TRBD1 (6 bases). Trimming removed 0 bases from V and 7 bases from J, with 11 bases in between. The V gene's germline CDR1 is SGDLS and CDR2 YYNGEE. The CDR3 covers 14 residues. The CDR3 DNA sequence: TGTGCCAGCAGCGTAGCGGCAGGGGACAACACCATATATTTT. Translation gives CASSVAAGDNTIYF.

CDR3 loop: CASSPQRDSEKLFF. The CDR3 bases are TGTGCCAGCTCACCGCAAAGGGACAGTGAAAAACTGTTTTTT. The chain combines TRBV18 with TRBJ1-4; 7 bases line up with TRBD1. CDR3 length equals 14 residues. CDR1 and CDR2 (germline): KGHSH, LQKENI. The junction had 5 bases not matched to a gene; V was cut back by 3 bases and J by 7 bases.

The gene calls are TRBV5-6 and TRBJ1-5; 9 bases match TRBD1. The CDR3 covers 15 residues. Germline CDR1 is SGHDT and CDR2 is YYEEEE. After removal of 0 bases from V and 7 bases from J, the junction contained 5 bases not matched to a gene. The CDR3, as DNA: TGTGCCAGCAGCTTGGGACAGGGGGAGAGACAGCCCCAGCATTTT. Encoded protein: CASSLGQGERQPQHF.

The V and J genes are TRBV16 and TRBJ2-1; a weak D match, TRBD1 (6 bases). The CDR3 runs to 15 residues. V was clipped by 1 base and J by 5 bases, with 12 bases between them. Germline assignment: CDR1 KGHSY and CDR2 FQNENV. The CDR3 DNA is TGTGCCAGCAGCCAATGGCAGGGGAGTAACAATGAGCAGTTCTTC. It translates to CASSQWQGSNNEQFF.

This rearrangement joins TRBV9 to TRBJ1-5; D gene uncertain. Germline V CDR1 and CDR2: SGDLS, YYNGEE. CDR3 length: 11 amino acids. V shed 7 bases and J shed 5 bases, with 7 bases lying between them. In nucleotides, the CDR3 is TGTGCCAGCGGAGCGTATCAGCCCCAGCATTTT. Protein product: CASGAYQPQHF. The full variable domain, completed using reference TRBV9 and TRBJ1-5, is DSGVTQTPKHLITATGQRVTLRCSPRSGDLSVYWYQQSLDQGLQFLIQYYNGEERAKGNILERFSAQQFPDLHSELNLSSLELGDSALYFCASGAYQPQHFGDGTRLSIL.

J is TRBJ1-1 and V is TRBV18, with a weak D call TRBD1 (5 bases). Trimming pared 0 bases from V and 6 bases from J, leaving 8 bases between. CDR3 length: 13 residues. Germline V gives CDR1 KGHSH, CDR2 LQKENI. The CDR3 sequence: CASSPPQGPEAFF. The CDR3 DNA sequence: TGTGCCAGCTCACCACCTCAGGGTCCTGAAGCTTTCTTT.

The chain has TRBV21-1 and TRBJ2-1; the D call of TRBD1 is as the table states it, not checked on the DNA. TRBV21-1 is a known pseudogene. This CDR3 has 14 amino acids. CDR3 sequence reads: CASSKSGQYNEQFF. The DNA of the CDR3 is TGTGCCAGCAGCAAGTCCGGACAGTACAATGAGCAGTTCTTC.

This clone was seen only a few times. In nucleotides, the CDR3 is TGTGCCAGCAGCCAAGAACTAGCGGGGAGGATGGAGACCCAGTACTTC. Translated: CASSQELAGRMETQYF. V gene TRBV4-2 combines with J gene TRBJ2-5; 10 bases agree with TRBD2. J was trimmed by 5 bases and V by 0 bases; bases with no gene match: 6. This CDR3 region has 16 residues. The germline CDR1 and CDR2 sequences are LGHNA and YNFKEQ.

This chain links TRBV6-5 with TRBJ2-3; D gene ambiguous. Germline assignment: CDR1 MNHEY and CDR2 SVGAGI. This CDR3 contains 12 residues. V lost 7 bases, J lost 6 bases, and 11 bases lay in between. Here the CDR3 DNA reads TGTGCCAGCACCAACTCCGCGGATACGCAGTATTTT. Translation: CASTNSADTQYF.

This clone was detected a few times. This sequence joins TRBV7-2 and TRBJ2-1; possibly TRBD1 for D (5 bases). V was shortened by 1 base and J by 0 bases, with 10 bases between the two germline ends. Per the germline V gene, CDR1 is SGHTA and CDR2 is FQGNSA. There are 16 residues in the CDR3. The CDR3 sequence is CASSLVRGYSYNEQFF. The CDR3 region has the DNA TGTGCCAGCAGCTTAGTAAGGGGATACTCCTACAATGAGCAGTTCTTC.

V and J are TRBV19 and TRBJ2-2; TRBD1 aligns across 8 bases. Germline-derived CDR1 and CDR2 are LNHDA and SQIVND (reference sequence). The CDR3 is 14 amino acids. The junction had 9 bases not matched to a gene; V was cut back by 6 bases and J by 9 bases. DNA of the CDR3: TGTGCCAGTAGACCGGACAGGGCGACTCGGGAGCTGTTTTTT. Its protein product is CASRPDRATRELFF. Together with reference TRBV19 and TRBJ2-2, the CDR3 gives the full variable domain: DGGITQSPKYLFRKEGQNVTLSCEQNLNHDAMYWYRQDPGQGLRLIYYSQIVNDFQKGDIAEGYSVSREKKESFPLTVTSAQKNPTAFYLCASRPDRATRELFFGEGSRLTVL.

The gene calls are TRBV7-2 and TRBJ2-1; TRBD2 matches 13 bases. CDR1 SGHTA and CDR2 FQGNSA come from the germline V gene. The CDR3 loop spans 15 amino acids. With 5 bases clipped from V and 9 bases from J, the junction kept 7 bases outside the gene matches. CDR3 sequence reads: CASSPLAGGLGEQFF. The CDR3 DNA is TGTGCCAGCAGCCCACTAGCGGGGGGGTTGGGTGAGCAGTTCTTC.

The DNA for the CDR3 is TGTGCCAGCAGCTTTAGCGGGGGGGCAGGCATTCAGTACTTC. Translation gives CASSFSGGAGIQYF. The chain recombines TRBV7-2 with TRBJ2-4, with TRBD2 identical over 11 bases. The CDR3 loop spans 14 amino acids. The V and J ends lost 3 bases and 9 bases, in that order; junction bases with no gene match: 4. Germline lookup yields CDR1 SGHTA and CDR2 FQGNSA.

The chain couples TRBV6-5 to TRBJ1-5; unclear D gene. The CDR3 spans 14 residues. Per germline, CDR1 MNHEY and CDR2 SVGAGI. V lost 4 bases and J lost 3, with 10 bases in between. Written as DNA, the CDR3 is TGTGCCAGCAGTTCCCCTCGGGACAATCAGCCCCAGCATTTT. This translates into CASSSPRDNQPQHF.

The V gene is TRBV12-3 or TRBV12-4, the J gene TRBJ1-1; 8 bases match TRBD1. This CDR3 region has 13 residues. Losses at the gene ends were 3 bases for V and 7 bases for J; bases not matched to a gene: 4. The CDR3 bases are TGTGCCAGCAGTTTGTCAGGGGGCTATGAAGCTTTCTTT. Amino acids: CASSLSGGYEAFF.

V is TRBV18 and J is TRBJ1-1; D may be TRBD1 (6 bases). The V gene lost 0 bases and the J gene lost 8 bases, with 13 bases spanning the gap. CDR3 length equals 14 residues. The germline CDR1 and CDR2 sequences are KGHSH and LQKENI. This chain's CDR3 is CASSPPSRGSEAFF. The DNA for the CDR3 is TGTGCCAGCTCACCACCGTCCAGGGGTTCCGAAGCTTTCTTT. The full variable domain, rest sourced from reference TRBV18 and TRBJ1-1, is NAGVMQNPRHLVRRRGQEARLRCSPMKGHSHVYWYRQLPEEGLKFMVYLQKENIIDESGMPKERFSAEFPKEGPSILRIQQVVRGDSAAYFCASSPPSRGSEAFFGQGTRLTVV.

The rearrangement links TRBV28 to TRBJ1-5; D is perhaps TRBD1 (5 bases). This CDR3 spans 15 amino acids. CDR1 is MDHEN, CDR2 SYDVKM, per germline. V lost 6 bases, J lost 2 bases, and 14 bases lay in between. CDR3 bases: TGTGCCAGCAGCCCTGGAGGGGCCGGCAATCAGCCCCAGCATTTT. Encoded protein: CASSPGGAGNQPQHF.

This clone was seen once. The V call is TRBV1, the J call TRBJ2-1; the table names TRBD1, a call not compared with the DNA. TRBV1 is assigned pseudogene status. The CDR3 contains 13 residues. The CDR3 here is CTSSQLRGNEQFF. CDR3 nucleotide sequence: TGCACCAGCAGCCAACTCAGGGGGAATGAGCAGTTCTTC.

This chain uses TRBV20-1 with TRBJ1-6; D perhaps matches TRBD1 (5 bases). The CDR3 runs 14 residues. CDR1 and CDR2 from the germline V gene are DFQATT and SNEGSKA (reference sequence). V was clipped by 3 bases and J by 7 bases, with 13 bases between them. The CDR3 loop reads CSASVPGYNSPLHF. The CDR3 nucleotides read TGCAGTGCTAGTGTACCAGGGTACAATTCACCCCTCCACTTT.

The chain links TRBV5-1 to TRBJ2-1, with 8 bases matching TRBD2. Trimming took 3 bases from V and 3 from J; bases not matched to a gene: 2. Germline CDR1 is SGHRS and CDR2 is YFSETQ. The CDR3 is made up of 14 amino acids. The CDR3 nucleotides read TGCGCCAGCAGCTCTGCGGGGGGCTACAATGAGCAGTTCTTC. Its protein is CASSSAGGYNEQFF. The full variable domain, its missing parts supplied by reference TRBV5-1 and TRBJ2-1, is KAGVTQTPRYLIKTRGQQVTLSCSPISGHRSVSWYQQTPGQGLQFLFEYFSETQRNKGNFPGRFSGRQFSNSRSEMNVSTLELGDSALYLCASSSAGGYNEQFFGPGTRLTVL.

The chain has TRBV5-5 and TRBJ1-1; 7 positions match TRBD1. The V segment lost 4 bases and the J segment 8 bases; nucleotides outside the gene matches: 5. Germline CDR1 reads SGHKS; CDR2 reads YYEKEE (reference sequence). The CDR3 has 12 amino acids. In nucleotides, the CDR3 is TGTGCCAGCAGCCGGGGACAGCAAGAAGCTTTCTTT. Translation gives CASSRGQQEAFF.

This chain links TRBV5-8 with TRBJ2-1; 7 bases line up with TRBD1. The trim removed 4 bases at V and 4 bases at J, leaving 5 bases unmatched. The CDR3 runs to 14 residues. The germline CDR1 and CDR2 sequences are SGHTS and YDEGEE. The CDR3 sequence is CASSPGTVYNEQFF. CDR3 DNA sequence: TGTGCCAGCAGCCCGGGGACAGTTTACAATGAGCAGTTCTTC.

This chain joins TRBV6-5 and TRBJ1-1; no reliable D call. Germline V gene lookup returns CDR1 MNHEY and CDR2 SVGAGI. This CDR3 spans 12 amino acids. V was trimmed by 6 bases and J by 1 base, leaving 6 bases between them. The CDR3 reads CASRAGNTEAFF. CDR3 sequence (DNA): TGTGCCAGCAGGGCAGGGAACACTGAAGCTTTCTTT.

CDR3 DNA sequence: TGTGCCAGCCGGACAGAGACGGCAACTAATGAAAAACTGTTTTTT. Amino acids: CASRTETATNEKLFF. The V gene is TRBV6-6, the J gene TRBJ1-4; maybe TRBD1 (6 bases). The CDR3 spans 15 residues. V shed 8 bases and J shed 0 bases, with 13 bases lying between them. The germline gives CDR1 MNHNY, CDR2 SVGAGI (reference sequence).

V usage is TRBV2 and J usage is TRBJ2-5; D is perhaps TRBD2 (6 bases). V shed 0 bases and J shed 5 bases, with 13 bases lying between them. The CDR3 is made up of 15 amino acids. CDR1 is SNHLY and CDR2 is FYNNEI in the germline V gene. This chain's CDR3 is CASSEALRGGETQYF. CDR3 sequence (DNA): TGTGCCAGCAGTGAAGCGCTTCGGGGAGGCGAGACCCAGTACTTC.